This T cell receptor beta chain was recovered during a study of blood T cell repertoires in COVID-19. Study summary: Specimens from acute and convalescent COVID-19 originated in the United States, Italy and Spain. Sources were T cells, B-cell-depleted T cells, or PBMCs; the material itself was cDNA or gDNA.

In the authors' methods: Reference gene primer amplification gave estimated nucleated cell counts. Sequenced by immunoSEQ multiplex PCR; TCRdb stores in-frame clones only, minus some. Clone size and the V and J calls come from that table; the DNA yielded D and trimming. The sample shows tens of thousands of clones, under 95% of them seen only once. Germline V gene lookup returns CDR1 LNHDA and CDR2 SQIVND (reference sequence). The CDR3 sequence is 11 residues long. The V end lost 5 bases, the J end lost 9 bases, and 10 bases lay between the germline ends. The chain couples TRBV19 to TRBJ2-5; D perhaps matches TRBD1 (6 bases). The source of this sequence is a human donor with active COVID-19. The donor label of this sample is uncertain. The specimen sequenced was peripheral blood. DNA of the CDR3: TGTGCCAGTAGTTTACAGGGAGCCCAGTACTTC. Translation: CASSLQGAQYF.